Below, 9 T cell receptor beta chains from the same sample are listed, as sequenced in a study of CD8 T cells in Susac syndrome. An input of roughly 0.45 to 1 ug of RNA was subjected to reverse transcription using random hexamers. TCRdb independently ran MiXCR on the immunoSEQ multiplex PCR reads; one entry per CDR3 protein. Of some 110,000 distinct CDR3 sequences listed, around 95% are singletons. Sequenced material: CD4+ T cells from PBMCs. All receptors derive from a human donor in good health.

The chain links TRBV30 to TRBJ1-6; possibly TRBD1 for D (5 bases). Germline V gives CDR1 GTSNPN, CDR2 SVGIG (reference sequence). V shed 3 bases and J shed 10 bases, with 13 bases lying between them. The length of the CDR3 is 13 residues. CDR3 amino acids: CAWSDAQGSPLHF. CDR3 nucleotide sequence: TGTGCCTGGAGCGATGCCCAGGGCTCACCCCTCCACTTT.

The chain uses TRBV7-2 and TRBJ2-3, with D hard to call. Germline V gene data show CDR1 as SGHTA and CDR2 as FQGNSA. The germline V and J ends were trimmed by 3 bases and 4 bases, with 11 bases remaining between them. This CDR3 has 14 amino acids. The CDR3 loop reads CASSLNQRADTQYF. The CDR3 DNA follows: TGTGCCAGCAGCTTGAACCAGCGCGCAGATACGCAGTATTTT.

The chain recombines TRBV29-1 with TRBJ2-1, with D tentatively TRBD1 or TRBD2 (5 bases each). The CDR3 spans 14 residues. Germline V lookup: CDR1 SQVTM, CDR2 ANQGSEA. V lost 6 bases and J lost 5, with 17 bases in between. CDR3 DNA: TGCAGCGTACGTAGACGGGACCCCCACAATGAGCAGTTCTTC. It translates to CSVRRRDPHNEQFF.

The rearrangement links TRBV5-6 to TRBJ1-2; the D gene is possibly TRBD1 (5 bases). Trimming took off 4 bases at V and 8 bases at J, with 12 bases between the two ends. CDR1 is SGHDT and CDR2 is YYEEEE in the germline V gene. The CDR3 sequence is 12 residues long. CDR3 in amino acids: CASSTGTLGYTF. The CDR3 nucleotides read TGTGCCAGCAGCACTGGGACGCTGGGCTACACCTTC.

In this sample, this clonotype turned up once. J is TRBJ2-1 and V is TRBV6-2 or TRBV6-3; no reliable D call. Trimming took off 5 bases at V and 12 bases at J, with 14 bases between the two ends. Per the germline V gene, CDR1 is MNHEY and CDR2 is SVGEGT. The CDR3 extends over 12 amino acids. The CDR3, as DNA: TGTGCCAGCAGTCCCCGACTCCACGGGCAGTTCTTC. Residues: CASSPRLHGQFF.

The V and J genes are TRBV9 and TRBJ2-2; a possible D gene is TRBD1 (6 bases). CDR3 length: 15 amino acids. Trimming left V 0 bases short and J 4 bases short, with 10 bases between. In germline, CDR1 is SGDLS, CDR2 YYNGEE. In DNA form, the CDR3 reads TGTGCCAGCAGCGTAGAGGGACATGGCACCGGGGAGCTGTTTTTT. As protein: CASSVEGHGTGELFF.

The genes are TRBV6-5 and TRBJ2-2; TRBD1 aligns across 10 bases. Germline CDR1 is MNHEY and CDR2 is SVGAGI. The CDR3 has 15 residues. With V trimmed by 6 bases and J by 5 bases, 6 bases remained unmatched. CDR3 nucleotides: TGTGCCAGCAGCTTCGACAGGGGGCTTACCGGGGAGCTGTTTTTT. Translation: CASSFDRGLTGELFF.

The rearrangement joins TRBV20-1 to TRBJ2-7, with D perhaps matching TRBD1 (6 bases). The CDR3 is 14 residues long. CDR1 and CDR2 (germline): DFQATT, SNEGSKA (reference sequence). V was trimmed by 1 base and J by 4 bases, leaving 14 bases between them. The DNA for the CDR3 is TGCAGTGCTAGAGGTTTGGGGGCGGCTTACGAGCAGTACTTC. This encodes CSARGLGAAYEQYF.

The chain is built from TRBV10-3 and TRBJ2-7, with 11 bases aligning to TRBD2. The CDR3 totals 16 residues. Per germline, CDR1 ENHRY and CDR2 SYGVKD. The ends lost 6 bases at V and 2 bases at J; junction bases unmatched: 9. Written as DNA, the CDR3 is TGTGCCATCAGCGAATCGACTAGCGGGGTTCCCTACGAGCAGTACTTC. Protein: CAISESTSGVPYEQYF.